These 3 T cell receptor beta chains were sequenced from one sample in a study of T cells in Graves' hyperthyroidism and ophthalmopathy. Amplification targeted TCR beta CDR3 regions from RNA transcripts. Using the HTBI primer set, a first-round RT-PCR was run on the TCR CDR3. A single record per CDR3 protein comes from TCRdb applying MiXCR to the multiplex PCR reads. The sample yields approximately 700,000 distinct CDR3 sequences, roughly 17% seen once. Sequenced input: blood. The source of these receptors is a man younger than 35 with Graves' hyperthyroidism.

This clonotype was recorded at least ten times. The V call is TRBV12-3 or TRBV12-4, the J call TRBJ2-5; D is unclear. The CDR3 length is 15 residues. V was clipped by 3 bases and J by 2 bases, with 13 bases between them. CDR3 nucleotides: TGTGCCAGCAGTTTTACGCGGATCCGACAAGAGACCCAGTACTTC. It is translated as CASSFTRIRQETQYF.

This clonotype was counted many times. The chain links TRBV2 to TRBJ2-1; tentatively, D is TRBD2 (5 bases). CDR1 is SNHLY, CDR2 FYNNEI, per germline. The CDR3 has 14 residues. The V end lost 4 bases, the J end lost 5 bases, and 12 bases lay between the germline ends. CDR3 sequence reads: CASSGGSLHNEQFF. The DNA of the CDR3 is TGTGCCAGCAGTGGTGGGAGTCTCCACAATGAGCAGTTCTTC. Full variable domain (missing parts from reference TRBV2 and TRBJ2-1): EPEVTQTPSHQVTQMGQEVILRCVPISNHLYFYWYRQILGQKVEFLVSFYNNEISEKSEIFDDQFSVERPDGSNFTLKIRSTKLEDSAMYFCASSGGSLHNEQFFGPGTRLTVL.

This clonotype was observed at least ten times. V is TRBV15 and J is TRBJ1-6, with D perhaps matching TRBD1 (5 bases). This CDR3 is 16 amino acids long. Germline values: CDR1 LNHNV, CDR2 YYDKDF (reference sequence). Between the trimmed V and J ends, which lost 1 base and 5 bases, there was a span of 12 bases. The CDR3 coding sequence is TGTGCCACCAGCAGAGTACGGGGCCGCAATAATTCACCCCTCCACTTT. This encodes CATSRVRGRNNSPLHF.